The 17 T cell receptor beta chains in this list originate from one sample, sequenced in a study of blood T cell repertoires in COVID-19. Using immunoSEQ multiplex PCR, the repertoire was profiled, and TCRdb retains in-frame clones only, with some absent. The table has about 350,000 clones, 80% to 90% seen once; the top ten hold roughly 9.9%. Material: peripheral blood. The receptor source for this set is a man aged 25-45 years with COVID-19, enrolled during active disease.

The chain joins TRBV6-2 or TRBV6-3 to TRBJ2-1; no firm D call. Per germline, CDR1 MNHEY and CDR2 SVGEGT. This CDR3 is 17 amino acids long. Trimming removed 6 bases at V and 7 bases at J, with 25 bases between. The CDR3 nucleotides are TGTGCCAGCAGCCCTACCCCCCCCATTAGCTCCTGGAATGAGCAGTTCTTC. This gives the protein CASSPTPPISSWNEQFF.

The V and J genes are TRBV19 and TRBJ2-5; TRBD1 might be the D (7 bases). V was shortened by 3 bases and J by 4 bases, with 21 bases between the two germline ends. Germline V CDR1 and CDR2: LNHDA, SQIVND (reference sequence). The CDR3 spans 17 residues. CDR3 sequence (DNA): TGTGCCAGTAGTATTCAGTGGGGGCCAGGGGGGAGAGAGACCCAGTACTTC. It translates to CASSIQWGPGGRETQYF.

V and J are TRBV6-5 and TRBJ2-2; D perhaps matches TRBD1 (5 bases). The germline V gene encodes CDR1 MNHEY and CDR2 SVGAGI. CDR3 length: 15 residues. Trimming removed 1 base from V and 6 bases from J, with 12 bases in between. CDR3 DNA: TGTGCCAGCAGTTACTGGCCAGGGATTTCCGGGGAGCTGTTTTTT. This codes for CASSYWPGISGELFF.

The V call is TRBV12-3 or TRBV12-4, the J call TRBJ2-4, with a tentative D call TRBD2 (6 bases). CDR3 size: 12 residues. V was pared by 2 bases and J by 9 bases, with 8 bases between. CDR3 sequence: CASSLSEGIQYF. The CDR3 coding sequence is TGTGCCAGCAGTTTATCGGAGGGCATTCAGTACTTC.

The gene calls are TRBV6-5 and TRBJ1-4; D perhaps matches TRBD1 (5 bases). This CDR3 is built from 14 residues. The V and J ends lost 6 bases and 6 bases respectively, with 14 bases between them. Germline assignment: CDR1 MNHEY and CDR2 SVGAGI. The CDR3 is CASSPPGGYEKLFF. CDR3 sequence (DNA): TGTGCCAGCAGCCCCCCCGGGGGGTATGAAAAACTGTTTTTT.

This sequence joins TRBV7-2 and TRBJ2-7; TRBD2 matches at 10 bases. V was clipped by 0 bases and J by 0 bases; unmatched bases: 5. The length of the CDR3 is 17 residues. Germline assignment: CDR1 SGHTA and CDR2 FQGNSA. The CDR3 sequence: CASSLARGLAASYEQYF. In DNA, the CDR3 is TGTGCCAGCAGCTTAGCCCGTGGACTAGCGGCCTCCTACGAGCAGTACTTC.

The chain recombines TRBV24-1 with TRBJ2-3; 8 bases align to TRBD1. The CDR3 is 15 residues long. V gave up 5 bases and J gave up 1 base; unmatched junction bases: 4. Germline V gene data show CDR1 as KGHDR and CDR2 as SFDVKD. In DNA form, the CDR3 reads TGTGCCACCAGTGGCGGACAGGGTGGCACAGATACGCAGTATTTT. It yields the protein CATSGGQGGTDTQYF.

The chain has TRBV7-3 and TRBJ2-3; a possible D gene is TRBD2 (6 bases). Deletions cut 1 base from V and 5 bases from J, with 13 bases between. Germline-derived CDR1 and CDR2 are SGHTA and FQGTGA. The CDR3 spans 15 residues. This CDR3 reads CASSLSVTSVDTQYF. In nucleotides, the CDR3 is TGTGCCAGCAGCTTAAGTGTGACTAGTGTAGATACGCAGTATTTT.

The J gene is TRBJ2-4, the V gene TRBV12-3 or TRBV12-4; 7 bases fit TRBD1. V dropped 5 bases and J dropped 7; count of bases not matched to a gene: 5. The CDR3 has 13 amino acids. The DNA of the CDR3 is TGTGCCAGCAGTACGACAGGGTGGAACATTCAGTACTTC. Its translation is CASSTTGWNIQYF.

The chain combines TRBV5-1 with TRBJ1-1, with TRBD1 matching over 7 bases. The CDR3 has 16 amino acids. V was clipped by 0 bases and J by 4 bases; unmatched bases: 9. Germline CDR1 reads SGHRS; CDR2 reads YFSETQ. CDR3 amino acids: CASSLEGAVGSTEAFF. The CDR3 nucleotides read TGCGCCAGCAGCTTGGAGGGGGCGGTTGGAAGCACTGAAGCTTTCTTT.

The chain recombines TRBV19 with TRBJ2-7; tentatively, D is TRBD2 (6 bases). Germline CDR1 and CDR2: LNHDA and SQIVND (reference sequence). CDR3 length equals 12 residues. V was shortened by 6 bases and J by 6 bases, with 12 bases between the two germline ends. The CDR3 here is CASSDPGVEQYF. CDR3 nucleotide sequence: TGTGCCAGTAGCGACCCGGGGGTCGAGCAGTACTTC.

The chain links TRBV23-1 to TRBJ1-4, with 8 bases matching TRBD1. TRBV23-1 is an ORF, and what it does is uncertain. J lost 2 bases, V lost 2 bases, and 4 bases had no gene match. The CDR3 spans 16 residues. The CDR3 sequence is CASSQQTGATNEKLFF. CDR3 in DNA: TGCGCCAGCAGTCAACAGACAGGGGCTACTAATGAAAAACTGTTTTTT.

This clone was observed once. The chain is built from TRBV4-3 and TRBJ1-1; no clear D. V lost 2 bases to trimming and J lost 4 bases, with 17 bases between them. The CDR3 loop spans 16 amino acids. The germline gives CDR1 LGHNA, CDR2 YSLEER. CDR3 loop: CASSQTSEVWSTEAFF. The DNA for the CDR3 is TGCGCCAGCAGCCAAACATCGGAGGTCTGGAGCACTGAAGCTTTCTTT.

The chain uses TRBV15 and TRBJ2-3, with 15 positions matching TRBD2. With V trimmed by 2 bases and J by 5 bases, 2 bases remained unmatched. This CDR3 spans 16 amino acids. Germline CDR1 reads LNHNV; CDR2 reads YYDKDF (reference sequence). This CDR3 reads CATSRRTSGGGDTQYF. The CDR3 DNA reads TGTGCCACCAGCAGACGGACTAGCGGGGGGGGAGATACGCAGTATTTT.

The chain carries TRBV2 and TRBJ1-2; 8 bases are shared with TRBD1. Trimming took 6 bases from V and 4 from J; bases not matched to a gene: 1. CDR3 length equals 12 residues. Germline V gives CDR1 SNHLY, CDR2 FYNNEI. The CDR3 region is CASSGQGYGYTF. The CDR3 DNA sequence: TGTGCCAGCAGCGGACAGGGCTATGGCTACACCTTC. Full variable domain (remainder filled in from reference TRBV2 and TRBJ1-2): EPEVTQTPSHQVTQMGQEVILRCVPISNHLYFYWYRQILGQKVEFLVSFYNNEISEKSEIFDDQFSVERPDGSNFTLKIRSTKLEDSAMYFCASSGQGYGYTFGSGTRLTVV.

This clone was observed a few times. V usage is TRBV4-3 and J usage is TRBJ2-3, with 10 positions matching TRBD1. There are 16 residues in the CDR3. Looked up from germline, CDR1 is LGHNA and CDR2 is YSLEER. J lost 4 bases, V lost 0 bases, and 4 bases had no gene match. As DNA, the CDR3 is TGCGCCAGCAGCCAAGATCGACAGGGGGCAGCAGATACGCAGTATTTT. Its protein product is CASSQDRQGAADTQYF.

The rearrangement links TRBV10-3 to TRBJ2-1, with D tentatively TRBD2 (7 bases). CDR3 length: 13 amino acids. From germline, CDR1 is ENHRY and CDR2 SYGVKD. Trimming left V 7 bases short and J 7 bases short, with 14 bases between. In DNA, the CDR3 is TGTGCCATCACAGGGGAGGGTAGGAATGAGCAGTTCTTC. Its protein is CAITGEGRNEQFF.